This T cell receptor (beta chain) was recorded in a study of blood T cell repertoires in COVID-19. The overall study: From T cells, B-cell-depleted T cells, or PBMCs came the material, which was cDNA or gDNA.

Repertoires were generated with immunoSEQ multiplex PCR, while TCRdb's copy carries only in-frame clones and drops some. Here the sample spans roughly 250,000 clones, roughly 84% being singletons. The V end lost 4 bases, the J end lost 5 bases, and 11 bases lay between the germline ends. The CDR3 covers 13 residues. CDR1 is SGHTA, CDR2 FQGNSA, per germline. The rearrangement joins TRBV7-2 to TRBJ2-5, with D possibly TRBD2 on 6 matching bases. The sequence derives from a woman aged 40 to 55 who had recovered from COVID-19. The specimen was peripheral blood. In nucleotides, the CDR3 is TGTGCCAGCAGCTCTAGCGTCCGGGAGACCCAGTACTTC. Translated: CASSSSVRETQYF.